These 29 T cell receptor beta chains were sequenced from one sample in a study of shared T cell receptors in the human thymus. Repertoires were generated with immunoSEQ multiplex PCR, while TCRdb's copy carries only in-frame clones and drops some. The sample includes roughly 560,000 clones, about 80% of them seen just once. The sample was also reused in another study, on human thymus T cells.

Sequencing was carried out using thymocytes. The receptors originated from a boy younger than two with a congenital heart defect.

The chain is built from TRBV4-3 and TRBJ2-6, with D maybe TRBD2 (6 bases). The germline V and J ends were trimmed by 0 bases and 3 bases, with 9 bases remaining between them. Germline V gene sequence: CDR1 LGHNA, CDR2 YSLEER. CDR3 size: 16 residues. The CDR3, as DNA: TGCGCCAGCAGCCAAGATCGCGGGGTTGGGGCCAACGTCCTGACTTTC. This sequence encodes CASSQDRGVGANVLTF.

The chain combines TRBV6-1 with TRBJ1-2, with TRBD1 identical over 7 bases. The germline V gene has CDR1 MNHNS and CDR2 SASEGT. The CDR3 has 12 residues. The J segment lost 6 bases and the V segment lost 6 bases, leaving 4 bases of the junction unmatched. CDR3 sequence reads: CASSGQVNGYTF. CDR3 coding DNA: TGTGCCAGCAGCGGACAGGTAAATGGCTACACCTTC.

The rearrangement joins TRBV21-1 to TRBJ2-5; TRBD2, the table's D call, was not compared with the DNA. TRBV21-1 is noted as a pseudogene. This CDR3 is 15 amino acids long. The CDR3 DNA follows: TGTGCCAGCAGCAATATCAGGGCACGGGGGGAGACCCAGTACTTC. This sequence encodes CASSNIRARGETQYF.

The gene calls are TRBV5-1 and TRBJ2-5; D is perhaps TRBD1 (5 bases). V gave up 2 bases and J gave up 1 base, with 9 bases separating them. This CDR3 has 14 residues. The germline V gene encodes CDR1 SGHRS and CDR2 YFSETQ. CDR3 residues: CASSFRQGQETQYF. CDR3 coding DNA: TGCGCCAGCAGCTTTAGGCAGGGCCAAGAGACCCAGTACTTC. The variable domain in full, with the rest retrieved from reference TRBV5-1 and TRBJ2-5, is KAGVTQTPRYLIKTRGQQVTLSCSPISGHRSVSWYQQTPGQGLQFLFEYFSETQRNKGNFPGRFSGRQFSNSRSEMNVSTLELGDSALYLCASSFRQGQETQYFGPGTRLLVL.

Only a few counts were recorded for this clone. The chain carries TRBV4-3 and TRBJ2-2, with 9 bases matching TRBD2. The germline CDR1 and CDR2 sequences are LGHNA and YSLEER. This CDR3 spans 14 amino acids. J lost 7 bases, V lost 4 bases, and 4 bases had no gene match. The CDR3 bases are TGCGCCAGCAGCCCGAGGACTAGCGACGGGGAGCTGTTTTTT. Translation: CASSPRTSDGELFF.

As concerns this clone: Other DNA sequences within the sample encode an identical CDR3. The gene calls are TRBV27 and TRBJ2-5, with D uncertain. V was cut by 4 bases and J by 5 bases, with 5 bases left in between. Germline-derived CDR1 and CDR2 are MNHEY and SMNVEV (reference sequence). There are 11 residues in the CDR3. In DNA form, the CDR3 reads TGTGCCAGCAGTTATCGGGAGACCCAGTACTTC. This sequence encodes CASSYRETQYF.

The V call is TRBV4-1, the J call TRBJ2-1, with TRBD2 matching 7 bases. The CDR3 is 16 residues long. Germline-derived CDR1 and CDR2 are MGHRA and YSYEKL. With V trimmed by 0 bases and J by 7 bases, 9 bases remained unmatched. This CDR3 is CASSQERREGHNEQFF. The CDR3 nucleotides read TGCGCCAGCAGCCAAGAAAGGAGGGAGGGGCATAATGAGCAGTTCTTC.

The rearrangement links TRBV10-3 to TRBJ2-1, with 8 positions matching TRBD2. This CDR3 is built from 17 residues. Looked up from germline, CDR1 is ENHRY and CDR2 is SYGVKD. V shed 2 bases, J shed 8 bases, and the junction held 14 bases outside the gene matches. CDR3 loop: CAISEVISGTTHDEQFF. The DNA for the CDR3 is TGTGCCATCAGTGAGGTAATTAGCGGGACGACACACGATGAGCAGTTCTTC.

The CDR3 DNA follows: TGTGCCAGCAGCTTAGACGCCAGGGGCCGCAATCAGCCCCAGCATTTT. It translates to CASSLDARGRNQPQHF. The V and J genes are TRBV7-8 and TRBJ1-5; possibly TRBD1 for D (6 bases). The germline CDR1 and CDR2 sequences are SGHVS and FQNEAQ. V lost 1 base and J 2 bases, leaving 12 bases between the germline ends. The CDR3 totals 16 residues.

About this clone: The identical CDR3 is also encoded by other nucleotide sequences in the sample. The V and J genes are TRBV10-3 and TRBJ2-7; 10 bases fit TRBD1. V shed 0 bases, J shed 4 bases, and the junction held 0 bases outside the gene matches. This CDR3 contains 14 residues. The germline CDR1 and CDR2 sequences are ENHRY and SYGVKD. The CDR3 sequence is CAISESGQGYEQYF. CDR3 in DNA: TGTGCCATCAGTGAGTCGGGACAGGGGTACGAGCAGTACTTC.

This clone was recorded once. J is TRBJ2-7 and V is TRBV7-8; 9 bases map to TRBD2. The germline gives CDR1 SGHVS, CDR2 FQNEAQ. Germline trimming cut 6 bases from V and 3 bases from J; bases unmatched to any gene: 3. The CDR3 is made up of 13 amino acids. The CDR3 DNA sequence: TGTGCCAGCAGTTCGACTAGCGGCTACGAGCAGTACTTC. It encodes CASSSTSGYEQYF.

The V gene is TRBV19, the J gene TRBJ2-7; a possible D gene is TRBD1 (5 bases). The CDR3 has 13 amino acids. Germline V gives CDR1 LNHDA, CDR2 SQIVND (reference sequence). V shed 4 bases and J shed 4 bases, with 11 bases lying between them. The CDR3 sequence: CASSTLGRYEQYF. In DNA, the CDR3 is TGTGCCAGTAGTACCCTGGGGCGGTACGAGCAGTACTTC.

This clone was detected a few times. The chain is built from TRBV12-5 and TRBJ2-7; 11 nucleotides line up with TRBD2. The V segment lost 7 bases and the J segment 6 bases; nucleotides outside the gene matches: 2. Germline assignment: CDR1 LGHNT and CDR2 FRNRAP. The CDR3 spans 12 residues. DNA of the CDR3: TGTGCTAGTGTGCTAGCGGGAGGCGAGCAGTACTTC. As protein: CASVLAGGEQYF.

This chain links TRBV20-1 with TRBJ1-1, with 7 bases aligning to TRBD1. Germline lookup yields CDR1 DFQATT and CDR2 SNEGSKA (reference sequence). Unmatched junction bases numbered 6, after V lost 4 bases and J lost 13 bases. The CDR3 totals 10 residues. The DNA for the CDR3 is TGCAGTGCTACCAACAGGGGTGGTTTCTTT. This sequence encodes CSATNRGGFF.

The rearrangement joins TRBV4-3 to TRBJ2-3; D may be TRBD2 (5 bases). Trimming stripped 2 bases from V and 1 base from J, with 16 bases between. CDR1 is LGHNA and CDR2 is YSLEER in the germline V gene. The CDR3 consists of 17 residues. DNA of the CDR3: TGCGCCAGCAGCCAATCCTGGGGAGCGGATTGCACAGATACGCAGTATTTT. It yields the protein CASSQSWGADCTDTQYF.

The chain uses TRBV11-3 and TRBJ1-2; TRBD1 matches at 11 bases. Trimming removed 5 bases from V and 5 bases from J; junction bases left unmatched: 10. The CDR3 has 16 amino acids. The germline CDR1 and CDR2 sequences are SGHNT and YENEEA. CDR3 bases: TGTGCCAGCAGCCGAGAGGACAGGGGGCTTTCATATGGCTACACCTTC. It translates to CASSREDRGLSYGYTF.

For the CDR3, the DNA is TGTGCCAGCAGCCAAGATGACCCGGGTGTGGATTCCGTCTACGAGCAGTACTTC. The encoded protein is CASSQDDPGVDSVYEQYF. The chain couples TRBV4-2 to TRBJ2-7; D is uncertain. The ends were cut back, 0 bases at V and 3 bases at J, with 21 bases in the middle. CDR1 and CDR2 (germline): LGHNA, YNFKEQ. This CDR3 spans 18 amino acids.

The rearrangement links TRBV6-1 to TRBJ1-2; D is unresolved. Between the trimmed V and J ends, which lost 8 bases and 2 bases, there was a span of 15 bases. The germline V gene encodes CDR1 MNHNS and CDR2 SASEGT. This CDR3 has 14 residues. CDR3 protein: CASVGMEGNYGYTF. The CDR3 DNA reads as TGTGCCAGCGTGGGGATGGAGGGCAACTATGGCTACACCTTC.

The genes are TRBV4-2 and TRBJ2-7; D might be TRBD1 (5 bases). The CDR3 runs 16 residues. Germline V gene data show CDR1 as LGHNA and CDR2 as YNFKEQ. Trimming removed 1 base from V and 4 bases from J, with 17 bases in between. CDR3 sequence (DNA): TGTGCCAGCAGCCAAGCAACCCGAAGGGGCCCTTACGAGCAGTACTTC. It yields the protein CASSQATRRGPYEQYF.

This chain connects TRBV2 to TRBJ1-2, with no clear D. Germline V lookup: CDR1 SNHLY, CDR2 FYNNEI. This CDR3 region has 14 residues. The V end lost 2 bases, the J end lost 7 bases, and 14 bases lay between the germline ends. This CDR3 reads CASSEKEGLSGYTF. DNA for the CDR3: TGTGCCAGCAGTGAAAAGGAGGGTTTGAGTGGCTACACCTTC.

The chain carries TRBV5-1 and TRBJ1-1, with D possibly matching TRBD1 (5 bases). CDR3 length: 15 amino acids. Trimming cost V 4 bases and J 4 bases, with 17 bases left between them. The germline V gene encodes CDR1 SGHRS and CDR2 YFSETQ. The CDR3 reads CASSPFYQGPTEAFF. The CDR3, as DNA: TGCGCCAGCAGCCCATTCTATCAGGGCCCCACTGAAGCTTTCTTT.

V usage is TRBV6-5 and J usage is TRBJ2-7, with 10 positions matching TRBD2. CDR1 and CDR2 (germline): MNHEY, SVGAGI. CDR3 size: 14 residues. Trimming at V came to 6 bases and at J to 2 bases, leaving 4 bases not matched to a gene. CDR3 bases: TGTGCCAGCAGGAAGCGGGAGGGCCCCTACGAGCAGTACTTC. This translates into CASRKREGPYEQYF.

This chain joins TRBV28 and TRBJ1-5; TRBD1 might be the D (6 bases). V dropped 6 bases and J dropped 4 bases, with 13 bases sitting between them. The germline CDR1 and CDR2 sequences are MDHEN and SYDVKM. This CDR3 has 14 amino acids. In DNA form, the CDR3 reads TGTGCCAGCAGACTTGGACAGCGGAATCAGCCCCAGCATTTT. Translating gives CASRLGQRNQPQHF.

This clone was seen a handful of times. This chain uses TRBV19 with TRBJ2-2; TRBD1 aligns across 9 bases. The CDR3 spans 19 residues. Trimming removed 6 bases from V and 5 bases from J; junction bases left unmatched: 19. CDR1 is LNHDA and CDR2 is SQIVND in the germline V gene (reference sequence). The chain's CDR3 is CASRSKTQTGTGCTGELFF. CDR3 nucleotides: TGTGCCAGTAGATCGAAGACGCAAACCGGGACAGGGTGTACCGGGGAGCTGTTTTTT.

The rearrangement uses TRBV23-1 and TRBJ2-7; 9 bases are shared with TRBD1. TRBV23-1 qualifies as an ORF whose function is uncertain. The CDR3 extends over 16 amino acids. J was trimmed by 5 bases and V by 5 bases; bases with no gene match: 13. Here the CDR3 DNA reads TGCGCCAGCAGTAACCCGAAGACAGGGGGGATCCACGAGCAGTACTTC. It encodes CASSNPKTGGIHEQYF.

This clone showed up just a few times. The genes are TRBV6-1 and TRBJ1-1, with TRBD1 as a possible D gene (6 bases). The CDR3 is made up of 14 amino acids. The V and J ends lost 7 bases and 4 bases respectively, with 16 bases between them. Germline lookup yields CDR1 MNHNS and CDR2 SASEGT. CDR3 coding DNA: TGTGCCAGCACTCATAGGGGGACGTGCACTGAAGCTTTCTTT. This gives the protein CASTHRGTCTEAFF.

This clone is a singleton in its sample. The chain employs TRBV4-2 and TRBJ2-1; 10 bases agree with TRBD2. Trimming removed 0 bases from V and 7 bases from J; junction bases left unmatched: 18. The CDR3 spans 20 residues. Germline V lookup: CDR1 LGHNA, CDR2 YNFKEQ. CDR3 DNA: TGTGCCAGCAGCCAAGATTACCCAGAAGCGGGAGGGCCCCACCGGAATGAGCAGTTCTTC. Amino acids: CASSQDYPEAGGPHRNEQFF.

This clone was recorded only once. V usage is TRBV18 and J usage is TRBJ2-4, with TRBD1 as a possible D gene (6 bases). Germline V CDR1 and CDR2: KGHSH, LQKENI. V gave up 0 bases and J gave up 3 bases, with 15 bases separating them. The CDR3 extends over 17 amino acids. Written as DNA, the CDR3 is TGTGCCAGCTCACCACCTGGTGACAGGAAGGGCAAAAACATTCAGTACTTC. This gives the protein CASSPPGDRKGKNIQYF. The variable domain in full, with the rest retrieved from reference TRBV18 and TRBJ2-4, is NAGVMQNPRHLVRRRGQEARLRCSPMKGHSHVYWYRQLPEEGLKFMVYLQKENIIDESGMPKERFSAEFPKEGPSILRIQQVVRGDSAAYFCASSPPGDRKGKNIQYFGAGTRLSVL.

The chain recombines TRBV19 with TRBJ2-1; 12 bases are shared with TRBD1. Looked up from germline, CDR1 is LNHDA and CDR2 is SQIVND (reference sequence). The CDR3 loop spans 16 amino acids. V lost 6 bases and J lost 4; bases outside the gene matches: 7. The CDR3 protein is CASSPPGQGAYNEQFF. In DNA, the CDR3 is TGTGCCAGTAGCCCCCCGGGACAGGGGGCGTACAATGAGCAGTTCTTC.